The present entry profiles one T cell receptor beta chain with its context. Its binding antigen is unknown. The sample holds no much larger clone one base away, and base qualities are not on file. Taken with the paper, the label for time point translates to: baseline before first vaccination. Vaccinee samples were obtained from the UK trials COV001 and COV002, which included a single-blind randomized controlled phase 2/3 trial of AZD1222 (ChAdOx1 nCoV-19) in healthy adults. For TCRbeta chain sequencing, PBMC samples from trial participants were taken at day 0 and at day 28 after the second dose. The CDR3 contains 14 residues, cysteine and phenylalanine counted. Only the CDR3 DNA stays, 42 bases, in frame from base 1. V is reduced by 6 bases and J by 5 bases, leaving a spacing of 13 bases between them. CDR1 and CDR2 are read off the germline V gene (reference sequence) as SEHNR and FQNEAQ. This entry is derived from a study of T cell responses to AZD1222 COVID-19 vaccine (dated by TCRdb to the early 2020s). About the full investigation: AZD1222 recipients given second doses at about 4 weeks or at about 12 weeks were pooled, since spike-specific TCR depth and breadth were not found to differ between the two schedules. TCR sequencing was performed for 230 to 250 trial participants, of whom about 210 were given two doses of AZD1222 and approximately 25 were given two doses of MenACWY control vaccine. Trial participants were enrolled into age subgroups of 18-55, 56-69 and 70-plus years, which contained around 150, 29 and 61 TCR-sequenced participants, respectively. On the study overall, not on this receptor specifically: Reportedly, almost half of the unique spike-specific TCRs recognized epitopes lying outside the regions that are mutated in the B.1.351 and B.1.1.7 variants. The 56-69-year group was small, and its depth increase did not reach significance, likely because of low power. Vaccine-associated CD4 TCRs spanned the whole spike protein, with dominant responses in regions 160-218 and 743-854. After two AZD1222 doses, spike-specific TCR breadth and depth were significantly higher than at day 0 and than in MenACWY recipients. Most participants were white British and females outnumbered males, and the authors suggested that clonal diversity may have been underestimated. Conclusions about previously exposed vaccinees are limited because only six or seven AZD1222 recipients were SARS-CoV-2 seropositive at baseline. Because no day 14 peak-response samples were available, the repertoires could be characterized only after the peak T cell response.

The CDR3 regions of human TCRbeta chains were subjected to immunosequencing. The study's processing was this. Repertoire TCRs were matched against a reference library of SARS-CoV-2-specific TCRs generated with the MIRA antigen-specificity platform. Breadth was defined as the fraction of unique TCRs that were SARS-CoV-2-associated, and depth was defined as the fraction of total T cells that were SARS-CoV-2-associated. Each spike-specific TCR was assigned to its reactive spike region and to a CD4 or CD8 class using the MIRA data. Log10-transformed breadth and depth values were compared by one-way ANOVA with Sidak's multiple comparisons tests. TCRdb took over this immuneACCESS table, retaining in-frame rearrangements with V and J assigned. Such tables are incomplete; in checked studies, under half of the missing clones stem from an unresolved V gene, and the remainder is unexplained. V and J calls and clone size come straight from that table; D and trimming were deduced from the DNA. Across this sample there are roughly 160,000 clones, with around nine tenths seen only once. The ten largest clones add up to about 1.6% of the sample.

The sequence was obtained from an adult in good health. The specimen was peripheral blood, collected on day 0 of AZD1222 vaccination. The V gene is TRBV7-9 and the J gene is TRBJ2-2; D gene: possibly TRBD2, on 5 matching bases. In nucleotide form, the sequence is TGTGCCAGCAGGAGGGCGGGTCAAACCGGGGAGCTGTTTTTT. Its amino acids are CASRRAGQTGELFF. When the CDR3 is completed using the reference TRBV7-9 and TRBJ2-2 genes on either side, the full variable domain is DTGVSQNPRHKITKRGQNVTFRCDPISEHNRLYWYRQTLGQGPEFLTYFQNEAQLEKSRLLSDRFSAERPKGSFSTLEIQRTEQGDSAMYLCASRRAGQTGELFFGEGSRLTVL.